This TCR beta chain appears in the sequencing data of a study of cytomegalovirus exposure and HLA in healthy donors. Comments on this clone: The antigen is unknown.

Study outcomes and limitations: Among donors in an Asian-associated ancestry cluster, a later analysis reportedly found fewer N-insertions than the approximately 700-donor mean. Researchers reported in a later analysis that common viral pathogens appeared linked to several top clusters.

Use of 60 Vbeta and 13 Jbeta primers characterized the PCR. Libraries were prepared by immunoSEQ multiplex PCR; TCRdb keeps only in-frame clonotypes and omits some of them. The data contain about 52,000 clones, around 70% of them singletons. The germline V gene has CDR1 SGHNT and CDR2 YYREEE (reference sequence). V dropped 2 bases and J dropped 4; count of bases not matched to a gene: 2. This CDR3 comprises 13 residues. The TCR comes from a man younger than 30 in good health and CMV-seronegative. Material: PBMCs. The rearrangement links TRBV5-4 to TRBJ1-1; TRBD1 agrees at 7 bases. CDR3 coding DNA: TGTGCCAGCAGCTTCCGGACAGGCACTGAAGCTTTCTTT. Protein sequence: CASSFRTGTEAFF.